These T cell receptor beta chains were read from a single sample in a study of response to subunit inactivated influenza vaccine. A single record per CDR3 protein comes from TCRdb applying MiXCR to the RT-PCR reads. This sample has over 650,000 distinct CDR3 sequences; less than 20% occur once, and the top ten carry approximately 11%. The sample in question was PBMCs from blood, obtained 5 days after vaccination. Every receptor here comes from a man aged 50 to 59 who received an inactivated influenza vaccine. Each CDR3 is given with its conserved first and last residue. Each record gives: V gene, J gene, CDR3 protein.

TRBV20-1	TRBJ2-3	CSAGTSGSYTQYF
TRBV6-1	TRBJ2-3	CASSQGIIRDTQYF
TRBV6-1	TRBJ2-7	CASSELGTDSYEQYF
TRBV10-3	TRBJ2-1	CAIREREINNEQFF
TRBV6-2/TRBV6-3	TRBJ2-7	CASSGGAGVDEQYF
TRBV20-1	TRBJ2-1	CSAGHPGLTYNEQFF
TRBV5-6	TRBJ2-7	CASSSALDSLSYEQYF
TRBV6-1	TRBJ2-7	CATRVERGSYEQYF
TRBV6-1	TRBJ2-7	CASANRNEQDF
TRBV20-1	TRBJ2-3	CSAASRNTQYF
TRBV20-1	TRBJ2-1	CSARVELAPSEQFF
TRBV11-2	TRBJ1-4	CASSLRAQKLFF
TRBV10-3	TRBJ2-7	CAIREGPYPYEQYF
TRBV12-3/TRBV12-4	TRBJ2-2	CASSLAGIGELFF
TRBV12-3/TRBV12-4	TRBJ1-4	CASSFGQTGGNEKLFF
TRBV11-2	TRBJ1-2	CASSDRDYGYTF
TRBV27	TRBJ2-3	CASSSRDRAGTDTQYF
TRBV12-3/TRBV12-4	TRBJ1-2	CASSPGGRRVGYTF
TRBV12-3/TRBV12-4	TRBJ2-1	CASSFLTSSYNEQFF
TRBV12-3/TRBV12-4	TRBJ2-7	CASSPPQGVYEQYF
TRBV12-3/TRBV12-4	TRBJ1-2	CASSGQGEYGYTF
TRBV10-3	TRBJ1-2	CAISERQGVSYGYTF
TRBV4-1	TRBJ1-4	CASSQFSREGKLFF
TRBV7-2	TRBJ2-3	CASSFLGGRGLAGGDTQYF
TRBV20-1	TRBJ1-2	CSARDGGRTNYGYTF
TRBV10-3	TRBJ2-3	CAISEAGTRLDTQYF
TRBV20-1	TRBJ2-3	CSARDSRRRGTDTQYF
TRBV29-1	TRBJ2-1	CSVPGQTYNEQFF
TRBV9	TRBJ2-2	CASSVLPRWTGELFF
TRBV28	TRBJ2-7	CASNTIGTRGQYF
TRBV12-3/TRBV12-4	TRBJ2-1	CDSSSGYNEQFF
TRBV20-1	TRBJ2-5	CSAGPGQGMGTQYF
TRBV20-1	TRBJ2-7	CSASAGSLSYEQYF
TRBV29-1	TRBJ1-2	CSATQANYGYTF
TRBV6-5	TRBJ1-2	CASSLLGRGLGYGYTF